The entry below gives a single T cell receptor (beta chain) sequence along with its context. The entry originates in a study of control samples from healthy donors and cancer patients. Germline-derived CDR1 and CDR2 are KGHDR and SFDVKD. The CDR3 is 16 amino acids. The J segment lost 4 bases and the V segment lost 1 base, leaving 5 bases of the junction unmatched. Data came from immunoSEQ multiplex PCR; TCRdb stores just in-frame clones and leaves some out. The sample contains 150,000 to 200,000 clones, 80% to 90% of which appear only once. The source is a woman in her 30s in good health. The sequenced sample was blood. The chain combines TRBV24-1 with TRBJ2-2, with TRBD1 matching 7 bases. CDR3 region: CATSDFDRTGTGELFF. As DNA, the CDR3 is TGTGCCACCAGTGATTTTGACAGGACAGGCACCGGGGAGCTGTTTTTT.